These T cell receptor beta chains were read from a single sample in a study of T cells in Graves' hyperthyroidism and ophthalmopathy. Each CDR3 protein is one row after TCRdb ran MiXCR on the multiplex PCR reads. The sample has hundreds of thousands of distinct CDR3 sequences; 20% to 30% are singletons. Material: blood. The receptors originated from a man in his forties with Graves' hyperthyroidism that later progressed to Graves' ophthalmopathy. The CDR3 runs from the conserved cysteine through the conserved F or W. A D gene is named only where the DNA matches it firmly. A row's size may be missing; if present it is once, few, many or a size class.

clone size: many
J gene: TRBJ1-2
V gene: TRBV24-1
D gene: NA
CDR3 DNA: TGTGCCACCAGTGGGCAGGGCGGCTATGGCTACACCTTC
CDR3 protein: CATSGQGGYGYTF

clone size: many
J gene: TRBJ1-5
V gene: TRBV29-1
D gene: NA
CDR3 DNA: TGCAGCGTTGCAGCCAACGGCGATCAGCCCCAGCATTTT
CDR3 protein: CSVAANGDQPQHF

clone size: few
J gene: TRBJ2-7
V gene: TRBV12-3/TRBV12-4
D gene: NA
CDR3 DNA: TGTGCCAGCACTCAAGGGTCCCACGAGCAGTACTTC
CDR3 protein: CASTQGSHEQYF

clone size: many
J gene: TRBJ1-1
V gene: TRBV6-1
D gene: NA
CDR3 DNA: TGTGCCAGCAGTGTGGAGTATAACACTGAAGCTTTCTTT
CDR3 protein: CASSVEYNTEAFF

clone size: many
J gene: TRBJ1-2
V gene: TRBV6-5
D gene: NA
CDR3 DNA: TGTGCCAGCAGTTACTCGAACACAGTTAACTATGGCTACACCTTC
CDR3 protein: CASSYSNTVNYGYTF

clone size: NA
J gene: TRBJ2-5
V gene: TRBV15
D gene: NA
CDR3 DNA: TGTGCCACCAGCAGAGTCACGACAGCCCAAGAGACCCAGTACTTC
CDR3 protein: CATSRVTTAQETQYF

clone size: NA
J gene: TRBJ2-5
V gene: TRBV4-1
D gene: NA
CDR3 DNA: TGCGCCAGCAGCCAAGAAAGGTTGGAGACCCAGTACTTC
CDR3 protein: CASSQERLETQYF

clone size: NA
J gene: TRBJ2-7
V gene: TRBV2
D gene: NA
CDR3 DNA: TGTGCCAGCAGTGAAGCGCTTAGCTCCTACGAGCAGTACTTC
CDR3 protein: CASSEALSSYEQYF

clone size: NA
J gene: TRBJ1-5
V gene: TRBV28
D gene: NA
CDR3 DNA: TGTGCCAGCAGTTTAAGACTCCGCATGCTGGGCAATCAGCCCCAGCATTTT
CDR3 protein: CASSLRLRMLGNQPQHF

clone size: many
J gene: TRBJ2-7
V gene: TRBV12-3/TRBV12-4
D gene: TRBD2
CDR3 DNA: TGTGCCAGCGCCTTGGTGCTAGCGGGAGGTCATCGCGAGCAGTACTTC
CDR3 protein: CASALVLAGGHREQYF

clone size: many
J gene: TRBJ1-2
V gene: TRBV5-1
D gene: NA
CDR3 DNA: TGCGCCAGCAGTCCTGACAGTATCTATGGCTACACCTTC
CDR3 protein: CASSPDSIYGYTF

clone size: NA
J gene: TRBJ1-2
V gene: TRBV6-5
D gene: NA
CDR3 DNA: TGTGCCAGCAGTTATGACCTAGGATGGGGCTACACCTTC
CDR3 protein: CASSYDLGWGYTF

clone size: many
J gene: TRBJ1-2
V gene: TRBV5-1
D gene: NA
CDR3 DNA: TGCGCCAGCAGCTTGGTTACGGGAGAAGCTAACTATGGCTACACCTTC
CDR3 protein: CASSLVTGEANYGYTF

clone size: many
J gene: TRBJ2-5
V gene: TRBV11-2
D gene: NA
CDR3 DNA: TGTGCCAGCAGCCCAGACCTAGTGGAGACCCAGTACTTC
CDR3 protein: CASSPDLVETQYF

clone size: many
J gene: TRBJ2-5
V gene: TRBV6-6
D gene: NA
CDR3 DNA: TGTGCCAGCGCGACTGGACACCGGCAAGTAGCGGCCCAGTACTTC
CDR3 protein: CASATGHRQVAAQYF

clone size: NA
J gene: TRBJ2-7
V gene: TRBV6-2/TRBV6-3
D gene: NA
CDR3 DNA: TGTGCCAGCAGCCCAACACCGACCGGGGTCCTTTTGGACGAGCAGTACTTC
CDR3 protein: CASSPTPTGVLLDEQYF

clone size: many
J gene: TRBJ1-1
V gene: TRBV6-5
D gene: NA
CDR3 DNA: TGTGCCATCGAAACCCAGGGTAGGAACACTGAAGCTTTCTTT
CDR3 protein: CAIETQGRNTEAFF

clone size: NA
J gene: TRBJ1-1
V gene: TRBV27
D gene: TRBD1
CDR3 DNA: TGTGCCAGCAGTTTATCGACAGGGCGAACTGAAGCTTTCTTT
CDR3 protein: CASSLSTGRTEAFF

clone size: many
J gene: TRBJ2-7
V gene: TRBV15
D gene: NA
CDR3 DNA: TGTGCCACCAGCAGAGGTAGGAACGAGCAGTACTTC
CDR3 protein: CATSRGRNEQYF

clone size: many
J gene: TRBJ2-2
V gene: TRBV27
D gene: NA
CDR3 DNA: TGTGCCAGCATTAGACTCGGGGTTGCGGGAAGCAACACCGGGGAGCTGTTTTTT
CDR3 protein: CASIRLGVAGSNTGELFF

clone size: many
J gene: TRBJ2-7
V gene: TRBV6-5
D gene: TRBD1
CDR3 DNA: TGTGCCAGCGCCGGGACAGGGGGCCACGAGCAGTACTTC
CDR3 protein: CASAGTGGHEQYF

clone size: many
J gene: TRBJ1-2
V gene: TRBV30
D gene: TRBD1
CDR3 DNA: TGTGCCTGGAGCGGGACAGCCTATGGCTACACCTTC
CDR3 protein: CAWSGTAYGYTF

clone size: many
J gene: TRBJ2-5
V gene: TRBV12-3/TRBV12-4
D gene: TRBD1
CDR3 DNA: TGTGCCAGCAGTCTCCGGGACAGGGGCGGCTCCCAGTACTTC
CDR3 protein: CASSLRDRGGSQYF

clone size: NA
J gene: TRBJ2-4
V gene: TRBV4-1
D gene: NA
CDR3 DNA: TGCGCCAGCAGCCAAATATTCTCTAGGGTAGTTGTGAACATTCAGTACTTC
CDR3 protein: CASSQIFSRVVVNIQYF

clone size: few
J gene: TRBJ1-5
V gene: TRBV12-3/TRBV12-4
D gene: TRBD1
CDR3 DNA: TGTGCCAGCAGTCCTACAGGGGAGATACATCAGCCCCAGCATTTT
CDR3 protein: CASSPTGEIHQPQHF

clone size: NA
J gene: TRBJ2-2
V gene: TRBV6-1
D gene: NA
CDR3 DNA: TGTGCCAGCAGTGTGCAGGGCCATGGCACCGGGGAGCTGTTTTTT
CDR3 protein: CASSVQGHGTGELFF

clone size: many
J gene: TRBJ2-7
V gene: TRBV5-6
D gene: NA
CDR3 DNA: TGTGCCAGCAGCATCCAAATTTCTACCTACGAGCAGTACTTC
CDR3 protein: CASSIQISTYEQYF

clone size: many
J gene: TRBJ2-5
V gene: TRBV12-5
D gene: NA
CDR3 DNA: TGTGCTAGTGTTCAGGGTACCGGAGAGACCCAGTACTTC
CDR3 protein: CASVQGTGETQYF

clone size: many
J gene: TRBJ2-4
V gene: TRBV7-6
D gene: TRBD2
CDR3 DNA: TGTGCCAGCAGCCCTACGGTGCTAGGGAGGGCCAGCGGAAACATTCAGTACTTC
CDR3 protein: CASSPTVLGRASGNIQYF

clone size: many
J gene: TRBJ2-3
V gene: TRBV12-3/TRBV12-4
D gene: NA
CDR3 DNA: TGTGCCACCAGATCGGGTAGGATCGCAGGTACGCAGTATTTT
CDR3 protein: CATRSGRIAGTQYF

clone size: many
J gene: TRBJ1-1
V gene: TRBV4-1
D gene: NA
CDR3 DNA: TGCGCCAGCAGCCCACTAGACACAAGGGGCAACACTGAAGCTTTCTTT
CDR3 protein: CASSPLDTRGNTEAFF

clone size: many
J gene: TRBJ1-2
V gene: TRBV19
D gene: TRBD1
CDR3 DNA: TGTGCCAGTACCCCCAGATGGCAGGGGGCGGTTGGCTACACCTTC
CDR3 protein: CASTPRWQGAVGYTF

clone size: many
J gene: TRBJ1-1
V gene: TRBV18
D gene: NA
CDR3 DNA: TGTGCCAGCTCACCAGACAGCTCGGACGCTGAAGCTTTCTTT
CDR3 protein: CASSPDSSDAEAFF

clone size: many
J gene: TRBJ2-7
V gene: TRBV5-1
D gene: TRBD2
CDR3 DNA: TGTGCCAGCAGTTTTAGCGGGAGCTCCTACGAGCAGTACTTC
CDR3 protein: CASSFSGSSYEQYF

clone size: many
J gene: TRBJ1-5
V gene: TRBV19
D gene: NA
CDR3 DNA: TGTGCCAGTAGCCGGGAGATAAATCAGCCCCAGCATTTT
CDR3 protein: CASSREINQPQHF

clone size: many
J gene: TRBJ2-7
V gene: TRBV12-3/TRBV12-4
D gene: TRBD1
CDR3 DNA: TGTGCCAGCAGTGACAGGGGCCTCTTCGAGCAGTACTTC
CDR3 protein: CASSDRGLFEQYF

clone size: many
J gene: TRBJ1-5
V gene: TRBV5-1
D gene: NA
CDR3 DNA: TGCGCCAGCAGCTTGGATGAGGGCAGGCAGCCCCAGCATTTT
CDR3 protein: CASSLDEGRQPQHF

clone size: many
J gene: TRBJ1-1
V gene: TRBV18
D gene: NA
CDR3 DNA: TGTGCCAGCTCACCAAGGACACAGAACACTGAAGCTTTCTTT
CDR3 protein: CASSPRTQNTEAFF

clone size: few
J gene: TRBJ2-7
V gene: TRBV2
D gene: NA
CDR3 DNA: TGTGCCAGCAGTGAAATGGACGAGCAGTACTTC
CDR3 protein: CASSEMDEQYF

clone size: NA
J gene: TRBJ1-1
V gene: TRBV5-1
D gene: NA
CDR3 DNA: TGCGCCAGCAGCTTTGGGGGAATCGGAACTGAAGCTTTCTTT
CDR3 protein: CASSFGGIGTEAFF

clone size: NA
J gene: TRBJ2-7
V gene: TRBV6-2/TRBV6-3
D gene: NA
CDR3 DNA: TGTGCCAGCAGTGGGACGGGGCACGAGCAGTACTTC
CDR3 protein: CASSGTGHEQYF

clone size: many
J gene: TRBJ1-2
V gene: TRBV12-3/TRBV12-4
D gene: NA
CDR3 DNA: TGTGCCAGCAGACGGCGAATTGACTATGGCTACACCTTC
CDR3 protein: CASRRRIDYGYTF

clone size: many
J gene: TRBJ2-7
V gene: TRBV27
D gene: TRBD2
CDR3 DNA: TGTGCCAGCAGTTTTAAGTGGGAGGGCCTGAGAGAGCAGTACTTC
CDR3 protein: CASSFKWEGLREQYF

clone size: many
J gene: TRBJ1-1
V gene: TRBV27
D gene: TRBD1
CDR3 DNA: TGTGCCAGCCTCAAGACAGGGGGCTTGAACACTGAAGCTTTCTTT
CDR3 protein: CASLKTGGLNTEAFF

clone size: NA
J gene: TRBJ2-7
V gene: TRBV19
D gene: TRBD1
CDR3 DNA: TGTGCCAGTACTGGGGGTAGACAGGGGTCCTACGAGCAGTACTTC
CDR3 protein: CASTGGRQGSYEQYF

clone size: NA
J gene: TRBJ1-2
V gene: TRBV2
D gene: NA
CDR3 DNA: TGTGCCAGCAAGGGGCAGGGCTACTATGGCTACACCTTC
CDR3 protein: CASKGQGYYGYTF

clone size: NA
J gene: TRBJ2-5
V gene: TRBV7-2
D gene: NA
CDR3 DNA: TGTGCCAGCAGCTTCGGGCTAACCGAGACCCAGTACTTC
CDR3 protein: CASSFGLTETQYF

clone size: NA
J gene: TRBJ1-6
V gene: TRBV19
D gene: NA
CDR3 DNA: TGTGCCAGTAATCAAGACAGATATTCACCCCTCCACTTT
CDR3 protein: CASNQDRYSPLHF

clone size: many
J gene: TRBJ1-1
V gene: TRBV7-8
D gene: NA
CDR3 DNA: TGTGCCAGCAGCTCCGGACTTCACACTGAAGCTTTCTTT
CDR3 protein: CASSSGLHTEAFF

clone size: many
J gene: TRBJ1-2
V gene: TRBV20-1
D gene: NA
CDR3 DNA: TGCAGTGCTAGAGATAGGAGTGGCAGCGAGAATAACTATGGCTACACCTTC
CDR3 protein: CSARDRSGSENNYGYTF

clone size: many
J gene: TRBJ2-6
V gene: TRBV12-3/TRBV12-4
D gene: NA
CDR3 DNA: TGTGCCAGCAGTTGGGGTCAAGCGGTTGCCGGGGCCAACGTCCTGACTTTC
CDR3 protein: CASSWGQAVAGANVLTF

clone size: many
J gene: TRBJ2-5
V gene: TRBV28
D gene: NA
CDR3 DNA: TGTGCCAGCAGTTTAACATCCTGGAGAGAGACCCAGTACTTC
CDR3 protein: CASSLTSWRETQYF

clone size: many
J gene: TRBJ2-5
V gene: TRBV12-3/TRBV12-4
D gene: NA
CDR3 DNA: TGTGCCAGCAGCCCGGTCCGGGAGACCCAGTACTTC
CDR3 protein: CASSPVRETQYF